This T cell receptor (beta chain) was recovered during a study of blood T cell repertoires in COVID-19. Study-wide context: Acute-phase and convalescent COVID-19 samples originated in the United States, Italy and Spain. PBMCs, B-cell-depleted T cells, or T cells provided the cDNA or gDNA that made up the material.

Original processing methods: Reference gene primers were amplified, and this amplification served to estimate nucleated cell counts. Profiling relied on immunoSEQ multiplex PCR, and the TCRdb table lists in-frame clones only, not all of them. V and J calls and clone size follow that table, whereas D and trimming were derived from the DNA. The sample carries under 300,000 clones, approximately 85% recorded once. The germline V gene encodes CDR1 MDHEN and CDR2 SYDVKM. The CDR3 length is 11 residues. The V end lost 8 bases, the J end lost 2 bases, and 6 bases lay between the germline ends. The TCR originated in a human donor in a cohort sampled during active COVID-19. The specimen sequenced was peripheral blood. The V gene is TRBV28, the J gene TRBJ1-1; no clear D gene. DNA of the CDR3: TGTGCCAGCTACATCAACACTGAAGCTTTCTTT. Translating gives CASYINTEAFF. Complete variable domain (other parts from reference TRBV28 and TRBJ1-1): DVKVTQSSRYLVKRTGEKVFLECVQDMDHENMFWYRQDPGLGLRLIYFSYDVKMKEKGDIPEGYSVSREKKERFSLILESASTNQTSMYLCASYINTEAFFGQGTRLTVV.